The 21 T cell receptor beta chains reported below all come from one sample, sequenced in a study of PD-1 blockade in classical Hodgkin lymphoma. Sequencing used immunoSEQ multiplex PCR; TCRdb keeps in-frame clones, though not all of them. The profile shows tens of thousands of clones, around 80% of them singletons. Every patient experienced relapse after autologous stem cell transplantation, and brentuximab vedotin exposure varied. Sample: peripheral blood mononuclear cells (PBMCs), taken before the second cycle of nivolumab. The receptor source for this set is a human donor with classical Hodgkin lymphoma.

The chain is built from TRBV4-2 and TRBJ1-1, with D possibly being TRBD1 (6 bases). This CDR3 comprises 17 residues. V was cut by 1 base and J by 1 base, with 16 bases left in between. Germline CDR1 and CDR2: LGHNA and YNFKEQ. CDR3 coding DNA: TGTGCCAGCAGCCAAGTGGGGGCAGGGGAGGGGAACACTGAAGCTTTCTTT. It encodes CASSQVGAGEGNTEAFF.

V and J are TRBV21-1 and TRBJ1-3; TRBD1 reflects the table's D call only, with no check against the DNA. TRBV21-1 is termed a pseudogene. There are 17 residues in the CDR3. For the CDR3, the DNA is TGTGCCAGCAGCAAAAGACAGGGGGCGAGCTCTGGAAACACCATATATTTT. It is translated as CASSKRQGASSGNTIYF.

V is TRBV6-1 and J is TRBJ1-4, with TRBD1 matching 8 bases. The CDR3 length is 14 residues. V was clipped by 5 bases and J by 7 bases; unmatched bases: 6. Germline V gives CDR1 MNHNS, CDR2 SASEGT. The CDR3 DNA is TGTGCCAGCAGTTCCAGGGGGCAGGTTGAAAAACTGTTTTTT. As protein: CASSSRGQVEKLFF.

CDR3 protein: CASSPAGLAGNTIYF. The CDR3 bases are TGTGCCAGCTCACCGGCTGGATTAGCTGGAAACACCATATATTTT. The rearrangement joins TRBV18 to TRBJ1-3, with D hard to call. Trimming removed 3 bases at V and 2 bases at J, with 11 bases between. The CDR3 has 15 residues. Germline V gives CDR1 KGHSH, CDR2 LQKENI.

This chain uses TRBV7-8 with TRBJ2-7; D perhaps matches TRBD2 (6 bases). Deletions cut 0 bases from V and 6 bases from J, with 18 bases between. The length of the CDR3 is 16 residues. Germline V gene lookup returns CDR1 SGHVS and CDR2 FQNEAQ. The CDR3 loop is CASSLADYPGDPEQYF. CDR3 in DNA: TGTGCCAGCAGCTTAGCGGACTACCCGGGGGATCCCGAGCAGTACTTC.

The chain recombines TRBV5-5 with TRBJ2-7; D is perhaps TRBD1 or TRBD2 (6 bases each). The CDR3 runs 14 residues. Trimming took off 3 bases at V and 4 bases at J, with 14 bases between the two ends. Germline CDR1 reads SGHKS; CDR2 reads YYEKEE (reference sequence). DNA of the CDR3: TGTGCCAGCAGCTCCGACGGGGGCCTTTACGAGCAGTACTTC. The encoded protein is CASSSDGGLYEQYF.

The rearrangement uses TRBV7-8 and TRBJ2-3; 9 bases are a match to TRBD2. V gave up 2 bases and J gave up 5 bases; unmatched junction bases: 11. There are 17 residues in the CDR3. The germline V gene has CDR1 SGHVS and CDR2 FQNEAQ. CDR3 DNA: TGTGCCAGCAGCTTAACCGGTGGCGGGGGGGAGGTAGATACGCAGTATTTT. It specifies CASSLTGGGGEVDTQYF.

The chain has TRBV5-5 and TRBJ2-6; D is possibly TRBD1 (6 bases). The CDR3 runs to 15 residues. V was shortened by 4 bases and J by 2 bases, with 10 bases between the two germline ends. The germline CDR1 and CDR2 sequences are SGHKS and YYEKEE (reference sequence). As DNA, the CDR3 is TGTGCCAGCAGCGGTACAGGGACTGGGGCCAACGTCCTGACTTTC. Its protein product is CASSGTGTGANVLTF.

This rearrangement joins TRBV4-1 to TRBJ2-7; 11 bases line up with TRBD1. Germline V gene data show CDR1 as MGHRA and CDR2 as YSYEKL. Unmatched junction bases numbered 9, after V lost 1 base and J lost 4 bases. The CDR3 is 17 amino acids. The CDR3 DNA follows: TGCGCCAGCAGCCAAGTCACCGGGACAGGGGGTATGTACGAGCAGTACTTC. Amino acids: CASSQVTGTGGMYEQYF.

This clone was seen a single time. The chain has TRBV4-1 and TRBJ2-1; possible D gene TRBD2, 6 bases. V lost 0 bases and J lost 2, with 11 bases in between. CDR3 length equals 16 residues. Per the germline V gene, CDR1 is MGHRA and CDR2 is YSYEKL. For the CDR3, the DNA is TGCGCCAGCAGCCAAGATTGGCTAGCGACCTACAATGAGCAGTTCTTC. This sequence encodes CASSQDWLATYNEQFF.

This clone was found a few times. The chain links TRBV7-3 to TRBJ2-2, with D tentatively TRBD1 (5 bases). CDR3 size: 12 residues. The germline V gene has CDR1 SGHTA and CDR2 FQGTGA. The V and J ends lost 5 bases and 7 bases respectively, with 8 bases between them. The CDR3 coding sequence is TGTGCCAGCAGCCTGCAGGGCGGGGAGCTGTTTTTT. This codes for CASSLQGGELFF.

This chain joins TRBV27 and TRBJ1-6; 7 bases are shared with TRBD1. V shed 3 bases, J shed 5 bases, and the junction held 10 bases outside the gene matches. There are 17 residues in the CDR3. Germline V gene sequence: CDR1 MNHEY, CDR2 SMNVEV (reference sequence). The CDR3 DNA follows: TGTGCCAGCAGTTTTGAGACAGGGAATTGGGATAATTCACCCCTCCACTTT. Protein: CASSFETGNWDNSPLHF.

The count of this clone is one. This sequence joins TRBV11-1 and TRBJ2-5; the D is unclear. The germline V gene has CDR1 SGHAT and CDR2 FQDESV (reference sequence). Deletions cut 3 bases from V and 5 bases from J, with 13 bases between. CDR3 length: 14 amino acids. CDR3: CASSFSHVRETQYF. DNA of the CDR3: TGTGCCAGCAGCTTCAGCCACGTTCGGGAGACCCAGTACTTC.

The chain couples TRBV11-2 to TRBJ2-3, with a weak D call TRBD2 (5 bases). V was clipped by 1 base and J by 1 base, with 12 bases between them. The CDR3 runs 16 residues. CDR1 is SGHAT, CDR2 FQNNGV, per germline. The DNA for the CDR3 is TGTGCCAGCAGCTTAGTGGGTGGAGGAGGCACAGATACGCAGTATTTT. It is translated as CASSLVGGGGTDTQYF.

The chain joins TRBV6-1 to TRBJ2-2; 8 bases are a match to TRBD1. The V segment lost 6 bases and the J segment 5 bases; nucleotides outside the gene matches: 8. The germline V gene encodes CDR1 MNHNS and CDR2 SASEGT. This CDR3 contains 15 residues. The CDR3 bases are TGTGCCAGCAGCTTCAGGACAGGGATAACCGGGGAGCTGTTTTTT. It yields the protein CASSFRTGITGELFF.

The rearrangement uses TRBV27 and TRBJ2-7; 8 nucleotides agree with TRBD1. The CDR3 length is 16 residues. The germline V gene has CDR1 MNHEY and CDR2 SMNVEV (reference sequence). V lost 0 bases, J lost 6 bases, and 10 bases stayed unmatched. CDR3 protein: CASSLSRDRPRGEQYF. CDR3 bases: TGTGCCAGCAGTTTATCGAGGGACAGGCCCAGGGGCGAGCAGTACTTC.

The CDR3 region is CASSLAFRARERSQYF. The CDR3 DNA sequence: TGTGCCAGCAGCTTAGCATTTAGGGCCAGGGAAAGGTCCCAGTACTTC. V usage is TRBV7-8 and J usage is TRBJ2-5; possible D gene TRBD1, 5 bases. The CDR3 totals 16 residues. Trimming left V 0 bases short and J 9 bases short, with 20 bases between. From germline, CDR1 is SGHVS and CDR2 FQNEAQ. Based on the CDR3 plus reference TRBV7-8 and TRBJ2-5, the full variable domain is GAGVSQSPRYKVAKRGQDVALRCDPISGHVSLFWYQQALGQGPEFLTYFQNEAQLDKSGLPSDRFFAERPEGSVSTLKIQRTQQEDSAVYLCASSLAFRARERSQYFGPGTRLLVL.

This clone has just one count. This chain uses TRBV6-6 with TRBJ2-4; either TRBD1 or TRBD2 may fit D (5 bases each). This CDR3 spans 14 amino acids. The germline CDR1 and CDR2 sequences are MNHNY and SVGAGI (reference sequence). The V end lost 4 bases, the J end lost 8 bases, and 15 bases lay between the germline ends. The CDR3 here is CASSSLGTVDIQYF. CDR3 DNA sequence: TGTGCCAGCAGTTCACTCGGGACGGTGGACATTCAGTACTTC.

The CDR3 spells CASSFHLWGPYNEQFF. The CDR3 coding sequence is TGTGCCAGCAGCTTCCACTTATGGGGCCCCTACAATGAGCAGTTCTTC. V is TRBV11-2 and J is TRBJ2-1; maybe TRBD1 (5 bases). The CDR3 has 16 residues. V lost 3 bases to trimming and J lost 2 bases, with 14 bases between them. Germline V gives CDR1 SGHAT, CDR2 FQNNGV.

The chain combines TRBV2 with TRBJ1-1; D uncertain. Trimming removed 3 bases from V and 4 bases from J, with 3 bases in between. The CDR3 is 11 residues long. Germline V lookup: CDR1 SNHLY, CDR2 FYNNEI. The CDR3 nucleotides read TGTGCCAGCAGTGAGGTCACTGAAGCTTTCTTT. Protein sequence: CASSEVTEAFF.

V gene TRBV7-2 combines with J gene TRBJ2-7; TRBD1 or TRBD2 may be the D gene (5 bases each). Germline V gene sequence: CDR1 SGHTA, CDR2 FQGNSA. The CDR3 totals 15 residues. With 1 base removed from V and 3 bases from J, the gap between germline ends came to 13 bases. In nucleotides, the CDR3 is TGTGCCAGCAGCTTAGATCCGGGACCGTACTACGAGCAGTACTTC. Translating it yields CASSLDPGPYYEQYF. The entire variable domain, with the rest obtained from reference TRBV7-2 and TRBJ2-7, is as follows: GAGVSQSPSNKVTEKGKDVELRCDPISGHTALYWYRQSLGQGLEFLIYFQGNSAPDKSGLPSDRFSAERTGGSVSTLTIQRTQQEDSAVYLCASSLDPGPYYEQYFGPGTRLTVT.